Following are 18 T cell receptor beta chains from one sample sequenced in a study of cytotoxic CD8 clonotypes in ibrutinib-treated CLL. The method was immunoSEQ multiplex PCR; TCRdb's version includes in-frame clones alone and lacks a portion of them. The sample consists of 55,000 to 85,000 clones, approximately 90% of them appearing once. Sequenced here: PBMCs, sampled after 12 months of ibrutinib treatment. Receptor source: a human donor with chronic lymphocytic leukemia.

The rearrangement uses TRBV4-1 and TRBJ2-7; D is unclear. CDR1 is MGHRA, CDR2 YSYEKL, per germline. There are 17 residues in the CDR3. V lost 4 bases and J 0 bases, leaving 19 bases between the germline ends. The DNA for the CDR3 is TGCGCCAGCAGCCCCGCGGCCAGATTTTTTACCTCCTACGAGCAGTACTTC. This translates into CASSPAARFFTSYEQYF.

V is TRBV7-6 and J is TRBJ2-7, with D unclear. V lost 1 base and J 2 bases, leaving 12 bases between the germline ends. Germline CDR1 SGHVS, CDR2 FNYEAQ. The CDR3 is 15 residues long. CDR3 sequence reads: CASSLGSVSTYEQYF. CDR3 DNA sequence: TGTGCCAGCAGCTTAGGATCCGTCAGCACCTACGAGCAGTACTTC.

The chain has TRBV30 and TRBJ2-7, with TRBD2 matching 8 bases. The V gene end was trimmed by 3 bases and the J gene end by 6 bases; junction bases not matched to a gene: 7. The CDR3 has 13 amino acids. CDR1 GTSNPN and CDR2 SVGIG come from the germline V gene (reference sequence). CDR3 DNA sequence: TGTGCCTGGAGCACAATCAGCGGGAGCGAGCAGTACTTC. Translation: CAWSTISGSEQYF.

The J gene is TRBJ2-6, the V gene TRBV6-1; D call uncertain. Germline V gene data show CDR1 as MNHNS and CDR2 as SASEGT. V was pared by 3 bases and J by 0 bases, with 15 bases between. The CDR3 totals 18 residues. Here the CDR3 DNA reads TGTGCCAGCAGTGAGGGTACACTGATTATCTCTGGGGCCAACGTCCTGACTTTC. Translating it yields CASSEGTLIISGANVLTF.

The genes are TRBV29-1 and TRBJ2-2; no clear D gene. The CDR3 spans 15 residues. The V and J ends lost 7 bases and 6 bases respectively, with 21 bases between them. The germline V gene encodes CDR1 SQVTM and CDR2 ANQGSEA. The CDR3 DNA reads TGCAGCGGAAGAACCGCCGGGCTCACCGCCGGGGAGCTGTTTTTT. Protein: CSGRTAGLTAGELFF.

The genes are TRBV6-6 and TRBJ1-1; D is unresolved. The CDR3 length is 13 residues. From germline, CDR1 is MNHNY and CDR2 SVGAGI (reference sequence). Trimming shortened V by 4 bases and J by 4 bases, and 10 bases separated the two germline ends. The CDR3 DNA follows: TGTGCCAGCAGTTCCGACCCGAGCACTGAAGCTTTCTTT. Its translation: CASSSDPSTEAFF.

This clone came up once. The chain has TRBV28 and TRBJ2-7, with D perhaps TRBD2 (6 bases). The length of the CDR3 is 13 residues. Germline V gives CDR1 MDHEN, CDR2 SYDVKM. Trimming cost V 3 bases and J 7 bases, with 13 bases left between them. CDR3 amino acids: CASSLGGFWEQYF. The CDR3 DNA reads TGTGCCAGCAGTTTGGGGGGTTTCTGGGAGCAGTACTTC. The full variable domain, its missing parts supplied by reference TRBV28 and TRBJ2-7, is DVKVTQSSRYLVKRTGEKVFLECVQDMDHENMFWYRQDPGLGLRLIYFSYDVKMKEKGDIPEGYSVSREKKERFSLILESASTNQTSMYLCASSLGGFWEQYFGPGTRLTVT.

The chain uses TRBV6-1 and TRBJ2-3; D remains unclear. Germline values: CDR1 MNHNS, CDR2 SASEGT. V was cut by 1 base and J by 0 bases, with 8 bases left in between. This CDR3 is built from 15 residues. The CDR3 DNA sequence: TGTGCCAGCAGTGAAGGTTGGGGAAGCACAGATACGCAGTATTTT. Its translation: CASSEGWGSTDTQYF.

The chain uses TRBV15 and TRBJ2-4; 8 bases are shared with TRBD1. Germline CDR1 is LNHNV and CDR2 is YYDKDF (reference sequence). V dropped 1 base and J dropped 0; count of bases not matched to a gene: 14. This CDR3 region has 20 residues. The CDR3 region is CATSRGRTGNKEIAKNIQYF. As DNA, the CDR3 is TGTGCCACCAGCAGAGGGAGGACAGGGAATAAGGAGATAGCCAAAAACATTCAGTACTTC.

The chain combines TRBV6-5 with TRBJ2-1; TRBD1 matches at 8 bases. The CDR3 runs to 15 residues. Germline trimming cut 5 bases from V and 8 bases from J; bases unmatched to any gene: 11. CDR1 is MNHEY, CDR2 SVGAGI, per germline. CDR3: CASSKKTGGRYEQFF. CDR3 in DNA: TGTGCCAGCAGTAAAAAAACAGGGGGTCGGTATGAGCAGTTCTTC.

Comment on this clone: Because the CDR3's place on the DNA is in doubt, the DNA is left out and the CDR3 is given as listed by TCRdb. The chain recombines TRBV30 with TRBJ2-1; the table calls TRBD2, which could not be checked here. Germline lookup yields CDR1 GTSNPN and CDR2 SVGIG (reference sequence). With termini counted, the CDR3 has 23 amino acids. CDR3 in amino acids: CAWSPAVSVPGAPGRGSHNEQFF.

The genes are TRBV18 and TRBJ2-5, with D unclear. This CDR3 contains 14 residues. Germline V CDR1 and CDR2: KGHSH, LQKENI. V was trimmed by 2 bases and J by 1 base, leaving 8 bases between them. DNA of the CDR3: TGTGCCAGCTCACCATACCAGTCCCAAGAGACCCAGTACTTC. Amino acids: CASSPYQSQETQYF. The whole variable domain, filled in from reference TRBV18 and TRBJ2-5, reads NAGVMQNPRHLVRRRGQEARLRCSPMKGHSHVYWYRQLPEEGLKFMVYLQKENIIDESGMPKERFSAEFPKEGPSILRIQQVVRGDSAAYFCASSPYQSQETQYFGPGTRLLVL.

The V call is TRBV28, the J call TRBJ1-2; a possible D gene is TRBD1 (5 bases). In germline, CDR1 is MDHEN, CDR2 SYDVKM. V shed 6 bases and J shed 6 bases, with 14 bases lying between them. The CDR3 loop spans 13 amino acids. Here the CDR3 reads CASSPDRGNGYTF. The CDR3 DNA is TGTGCCAGCAGCCCCGACAGAGGCAATGGCTACACCTTC.

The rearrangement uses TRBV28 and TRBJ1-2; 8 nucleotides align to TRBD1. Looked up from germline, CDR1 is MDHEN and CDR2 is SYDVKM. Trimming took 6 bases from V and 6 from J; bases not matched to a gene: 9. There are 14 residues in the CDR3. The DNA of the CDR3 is TGTGCCAGCAGCACATCCGGACAGGGTCATGGCTACACCTTC. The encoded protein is CASSTSGQGHGYTF.

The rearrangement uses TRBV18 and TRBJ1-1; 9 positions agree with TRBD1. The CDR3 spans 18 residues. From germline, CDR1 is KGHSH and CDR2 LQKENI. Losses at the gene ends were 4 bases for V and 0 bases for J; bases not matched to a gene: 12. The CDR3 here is CASSRLGTGSAVNTEAFF. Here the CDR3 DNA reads TGTGCCAGCTCACGGCTCGGGACAGGGAGTGCAGTGAACACTGAAGCTTTCTTT.

CDR3 protein: CASSPEGWRQETQYF. CDR3 in DNA: TGTGCCAGCAGCCCTGAGGGGTGGAGGCAAGAGACCCAGTACTTC. V gene TRBV11-2 combines with J gene TRBJ2-5, with D perhaps matching TRBD1 or TRBD2 (5 bases each). Germline CDR1 and CDR2: SGHAT and FQNNGV. V was pared by 5 bases and J by 2 bases, with 15 bases between. This CDR3 comprises 15 residues.

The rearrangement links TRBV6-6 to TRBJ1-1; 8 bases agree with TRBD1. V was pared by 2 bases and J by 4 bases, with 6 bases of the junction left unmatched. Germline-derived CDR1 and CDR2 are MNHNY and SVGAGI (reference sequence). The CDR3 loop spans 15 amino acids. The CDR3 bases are TGTGCCAGCAGTTACGCAGGACAGGGAAGCACTGAAGCTTTCTTT. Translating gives CASSYAGQGSTEAFF.

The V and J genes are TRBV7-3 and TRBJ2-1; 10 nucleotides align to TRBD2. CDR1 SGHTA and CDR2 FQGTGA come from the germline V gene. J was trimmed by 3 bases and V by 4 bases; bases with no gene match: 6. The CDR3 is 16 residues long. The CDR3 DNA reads TGTGCCAGCAGCTCGCCTAGCGGGAGAGGCTACAATGAGCAGTTCTTC. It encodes CASSSPSGRGYNEQFF.